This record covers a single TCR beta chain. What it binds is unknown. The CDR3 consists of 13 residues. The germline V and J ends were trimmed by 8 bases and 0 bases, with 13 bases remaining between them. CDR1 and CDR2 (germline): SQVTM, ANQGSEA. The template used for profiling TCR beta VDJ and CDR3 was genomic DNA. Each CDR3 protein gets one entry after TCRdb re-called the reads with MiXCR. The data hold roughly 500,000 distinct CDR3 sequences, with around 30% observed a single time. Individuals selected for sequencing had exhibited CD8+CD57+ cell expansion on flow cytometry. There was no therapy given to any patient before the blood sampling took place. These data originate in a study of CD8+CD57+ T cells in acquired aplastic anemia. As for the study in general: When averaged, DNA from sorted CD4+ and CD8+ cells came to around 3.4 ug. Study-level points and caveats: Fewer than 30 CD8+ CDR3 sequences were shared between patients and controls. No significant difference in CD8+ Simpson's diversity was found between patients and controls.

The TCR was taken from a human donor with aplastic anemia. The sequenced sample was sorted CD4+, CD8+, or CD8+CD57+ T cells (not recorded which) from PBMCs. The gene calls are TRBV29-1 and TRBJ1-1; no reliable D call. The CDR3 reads CSIGGQMNTEAFF. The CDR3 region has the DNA TGCAGCATAGGAGGGCAGATGAACACTGAAGCTTTCTTT.